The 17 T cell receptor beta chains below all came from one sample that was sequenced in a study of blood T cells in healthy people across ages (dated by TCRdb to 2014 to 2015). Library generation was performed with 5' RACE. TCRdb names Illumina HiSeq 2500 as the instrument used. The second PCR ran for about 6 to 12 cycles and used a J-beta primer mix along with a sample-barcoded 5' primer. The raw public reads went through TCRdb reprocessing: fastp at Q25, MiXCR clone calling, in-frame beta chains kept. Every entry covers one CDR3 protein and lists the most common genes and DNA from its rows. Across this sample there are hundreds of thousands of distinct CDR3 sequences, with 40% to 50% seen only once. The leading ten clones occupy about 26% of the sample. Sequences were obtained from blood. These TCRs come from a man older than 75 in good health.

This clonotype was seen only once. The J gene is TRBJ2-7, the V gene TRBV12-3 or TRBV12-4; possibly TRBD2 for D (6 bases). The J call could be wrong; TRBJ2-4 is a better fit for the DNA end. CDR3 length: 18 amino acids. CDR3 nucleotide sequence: TGTGCCAGCAGACCTCAGCCTAGCGAAACACGGTGCAAAAACATTCAGTACTTC. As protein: CASRPQPSETRCKNIQYF.

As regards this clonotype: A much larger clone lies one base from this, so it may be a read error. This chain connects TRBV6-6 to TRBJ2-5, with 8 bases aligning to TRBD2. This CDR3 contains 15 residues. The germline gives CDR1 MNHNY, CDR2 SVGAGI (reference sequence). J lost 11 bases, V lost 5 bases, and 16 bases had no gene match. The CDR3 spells CASSDGRAWMHEQYF. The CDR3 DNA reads TGTGCCAGCAGTGACGGGAGGGCCTGGATGCATGAGCAGTACTTC.

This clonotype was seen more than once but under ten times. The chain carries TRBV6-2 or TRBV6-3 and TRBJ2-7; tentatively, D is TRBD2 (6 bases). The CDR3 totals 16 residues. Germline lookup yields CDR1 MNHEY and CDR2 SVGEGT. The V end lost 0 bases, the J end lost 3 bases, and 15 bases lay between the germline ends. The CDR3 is CASSYSIKAGIYEQYF. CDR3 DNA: TGTGCCAGCAGTTACTCAATAAAGGCGGGGATCTACGAGCAGTACTTC.

The CDR3 reads CASSLEAVGGQYF. The CDR3 nucleotides read TGTGCCAGCAGCTTAGAGGCGGTCGGTGGGCAGTACTTC. This chain uses TRBV7-9 with TRBJ2-7; D is uncertain. The germline V gene has CDR1 SEHNR and CDR2 FQNEAQ (reference sequence). The length of the CDR3 is 13 residues. Trimming cost V 1 base and J 9 bases, with 13 bases left between them.

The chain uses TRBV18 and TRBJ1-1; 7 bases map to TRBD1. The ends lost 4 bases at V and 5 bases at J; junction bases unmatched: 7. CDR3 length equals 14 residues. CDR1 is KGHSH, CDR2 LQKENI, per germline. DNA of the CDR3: TGTGCCAGCTCACTAACGACAGGGAAGACTGAAGCTTTCTTT. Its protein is CASSLTTGKTEAFF. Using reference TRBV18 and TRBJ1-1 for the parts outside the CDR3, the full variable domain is NAGVMQNPRHLVRRRGQEARLRCSPMKGHSHVYWYRQLPEEGLKFMVYLQKENIIDESGMPKERFSAEFPKEGPSILRIQQVVRGDSAAYFCASSLTTGKTEAFFGQGTRLTVV.

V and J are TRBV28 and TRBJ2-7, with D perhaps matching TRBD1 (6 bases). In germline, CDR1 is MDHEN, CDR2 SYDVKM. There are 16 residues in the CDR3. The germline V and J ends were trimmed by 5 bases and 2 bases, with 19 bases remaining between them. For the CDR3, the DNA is TGTGCCAGCAGTAAATCCATCCAACGGGACACCTACGAGCAGTACTTC. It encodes CASSKSIQRDTYEQYF.

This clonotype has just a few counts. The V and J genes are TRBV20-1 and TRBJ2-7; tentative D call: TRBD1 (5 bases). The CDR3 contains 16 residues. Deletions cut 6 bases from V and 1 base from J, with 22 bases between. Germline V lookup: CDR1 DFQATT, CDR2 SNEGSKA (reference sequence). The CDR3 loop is CSALTTLTAYSYEQYF. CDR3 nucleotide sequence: TGCAGTGCCCTTACCACACTGACAGCCTATTCCTACGAGCAGTACTTC.

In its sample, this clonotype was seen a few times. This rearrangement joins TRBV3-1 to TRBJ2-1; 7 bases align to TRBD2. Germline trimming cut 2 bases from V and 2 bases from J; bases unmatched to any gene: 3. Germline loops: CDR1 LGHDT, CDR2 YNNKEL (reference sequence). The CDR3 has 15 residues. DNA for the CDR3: TGTGCCAGCAGCCAAATAGCGGGTGCCTACAATGAGCAGTTCTTC. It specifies CASSQIAGAYNEQFF.

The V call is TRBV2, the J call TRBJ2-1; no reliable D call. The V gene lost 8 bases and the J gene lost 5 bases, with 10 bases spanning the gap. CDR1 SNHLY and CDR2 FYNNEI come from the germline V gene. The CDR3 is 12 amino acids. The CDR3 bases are TGTGCCAGCCTCGGAAGCCACAATGAGCAGTTCTTC. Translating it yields CASLGSHNEQFF.

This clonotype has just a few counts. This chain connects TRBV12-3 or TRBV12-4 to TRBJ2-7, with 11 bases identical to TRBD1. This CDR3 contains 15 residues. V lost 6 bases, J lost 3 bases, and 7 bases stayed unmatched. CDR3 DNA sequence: TGTGCCAGCAGGACGGGAGGGACAGGGGGCTACGAGCAGTACTTC. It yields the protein CASRTGGTGGYEQYF.

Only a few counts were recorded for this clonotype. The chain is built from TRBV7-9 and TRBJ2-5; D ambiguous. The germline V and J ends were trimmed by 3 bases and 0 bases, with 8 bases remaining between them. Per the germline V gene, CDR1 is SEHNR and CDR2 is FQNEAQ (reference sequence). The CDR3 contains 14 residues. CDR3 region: CASSFSQYQETQYF. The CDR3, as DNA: TGTGCCAGCAGCTTCTCCCAGTACCAAGAGACCCAGTACTTC.

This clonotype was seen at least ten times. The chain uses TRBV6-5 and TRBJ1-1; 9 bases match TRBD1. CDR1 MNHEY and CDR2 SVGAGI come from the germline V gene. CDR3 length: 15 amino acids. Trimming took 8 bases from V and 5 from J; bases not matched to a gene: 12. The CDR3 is CASLLGGQGSTEAFF. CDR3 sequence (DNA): TGTGCCAGCCTCCTGGGGGGACAGGGTTCAACTGAAGCTTTCTTT.

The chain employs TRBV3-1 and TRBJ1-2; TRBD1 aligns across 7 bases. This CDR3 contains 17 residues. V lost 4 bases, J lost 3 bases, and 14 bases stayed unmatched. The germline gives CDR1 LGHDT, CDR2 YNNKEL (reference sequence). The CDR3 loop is CASSPRDSLFVDYGYTF. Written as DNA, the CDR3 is TGTGCCAGCAGCCCGCGGGACAGTTTATTTGTGGACTATGGCTACACCTTC.

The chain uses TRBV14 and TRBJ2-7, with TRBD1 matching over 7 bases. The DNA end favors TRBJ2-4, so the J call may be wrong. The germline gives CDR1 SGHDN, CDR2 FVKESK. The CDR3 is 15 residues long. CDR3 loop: CASSPTTGYQNIQYF. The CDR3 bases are TGTGCCAGCAGCCCAACGACAGGGTACCAAAACATTCAGTACTTC.

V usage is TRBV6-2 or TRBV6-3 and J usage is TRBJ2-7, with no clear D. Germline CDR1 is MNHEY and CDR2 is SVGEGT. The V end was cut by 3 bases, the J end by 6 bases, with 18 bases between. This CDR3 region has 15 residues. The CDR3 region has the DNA TGTGCCAGCAGTTATGTCGAGTCCCGACTGTCCGAGCAGTACTTC. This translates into CASSYVESRLSEQYF.

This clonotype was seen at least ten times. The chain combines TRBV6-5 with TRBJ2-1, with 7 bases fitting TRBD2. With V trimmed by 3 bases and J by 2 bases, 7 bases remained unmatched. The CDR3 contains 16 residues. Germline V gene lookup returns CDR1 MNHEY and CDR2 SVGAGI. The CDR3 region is CASSYGREWTYNEQFF. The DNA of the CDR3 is TGTGCCAGCAGTTATGGGCGGGAGTGGACCTACAATGAGCAGTTCTTC.

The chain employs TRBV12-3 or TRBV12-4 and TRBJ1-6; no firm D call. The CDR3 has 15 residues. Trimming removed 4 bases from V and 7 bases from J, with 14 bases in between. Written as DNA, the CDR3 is TGTGCCAGCAGTTCTCAACACATGGGGAATTCACCCCTCCACTTT. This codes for CASSSQHMGNSPLHF.